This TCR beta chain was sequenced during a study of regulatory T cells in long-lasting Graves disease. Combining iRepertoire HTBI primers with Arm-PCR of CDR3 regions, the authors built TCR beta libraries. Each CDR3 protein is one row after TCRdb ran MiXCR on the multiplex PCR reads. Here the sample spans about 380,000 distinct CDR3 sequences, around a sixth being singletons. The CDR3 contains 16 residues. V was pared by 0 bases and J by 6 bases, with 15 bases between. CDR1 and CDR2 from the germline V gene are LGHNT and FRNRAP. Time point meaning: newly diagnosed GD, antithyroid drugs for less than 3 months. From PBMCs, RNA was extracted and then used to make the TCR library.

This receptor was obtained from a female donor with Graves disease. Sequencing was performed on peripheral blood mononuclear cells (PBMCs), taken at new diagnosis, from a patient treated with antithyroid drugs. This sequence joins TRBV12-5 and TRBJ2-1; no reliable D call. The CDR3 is CASGLVPPGYVNEQFF. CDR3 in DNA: TGTGCTAGTGGTTTGGTACCCCCGGGTTATGTCAATGAGCAGTTCTTC. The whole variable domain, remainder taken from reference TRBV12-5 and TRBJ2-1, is DARVTQTPRHKVTEMGQEVTMRCQPILGHNTVFWYRQTMMQGLELLAYFRNRAPLDDSGMPKDRFSAEMPDATLATLKIQPSEPRDSAVYFCASGLVPPGYVNEQFFGPGTRLTVL.